The rows below give T cell receptor beta chains drawn from one sample of a study of CD8+CD57+ T cells in acquired aplastic anemia. TCRdb re-analysed the reads in MiXCR, keeping a single row per CDR3 protein. The sample includes around 200,000 distinct CDR3 sequences, approximately 65% seen only once; the top ten take under 60%. Sample: sorted CD4+, CD8+, or CD8+CD57+ T cells (not recorded which) from PBMCs. The source of these receptors is a human donor with aplastic anemia. Each CDR3 is given with its conserved first and last residue. A D gene is named only where the DNA matches it firmly. Expanded clones get a size class; other rows say once, few or many, or leave the size out.

v_call: TRBV5-5; j_call: TRBJ1-6; d_call: TRBD1; clone_size: NA; cdr3_aa: CASSLAKTGEGSPLHF; cdr3_nt: TGTGCCAGCAGCTTGGCCAAGACAGGGGAAGGTTCACCCCTCCACTTT
v_call: TRBV7-6; j_call: TRBJ2-7; d_call: TRBD1; clone_size: NA; cdr3_aa: CASSSFHRGGGEQYF; cdr3_nt: TGTGCCAGCAGCTCGTTCCACAGGGGCGGAGGCGAGCAGTACTTC
v_call: TRBV24-1; j_call: TRBJ2-1; d_call: NA; clone_size: NA; cdr3_aa: CATSRSYNEQFF; cdr3_nt: TGTGCCACCAGTCGCAGCTACAATGAGCAGTTCTTC
v_call: TRBV29-1; j_call: TRBJ1-3; d_call: NA; clone_size: NA; cdr3_aa: CSVIQGSGNTIYF; cdr3_nt: TGCAGCGTCATACAGGGTTCTGGAAACACCATATATTTT
v_call: TRBV29-1; j_call: TRBJ2-3; d_call: NA; clone_size: NA; cdr3_aa: CSVSTDTDTQYF; cdr3_nt: TGCAGCGTTTCGACAGACACAGATACGCAGTATTTT
v_call: TRBV5-1; j_call: TRBJ2-1; d_call: TRBD2; clone_size: NA; cdr3_aa: CASSPGTSGRRDEQFF; cdr3_nt: TGCGCCAGCAGCCCAGGGACTAGCGGGAGAAGGGATGAGCAGTTCTTC
v_call: TRBV29-1; j_call: TRBJ2-1; d_call: NA; clone_size: NA; cdr3_aa: CSVELARGGGEQFF; cdr3_nt: TGCAGCGTTGAACTAGCGAGGGGGGGAGGTGAGCAGTTCTTC
v_call: TRBV24-1; j_call: TRBJ2-2; d_call: NA; clone_size: NA; cdr3_aa: CATSDTTYTGELFF; cdr3_nt: TGTGCCACCAGTGACACTACTTACACCGGGGAGCTGTTTTTT
v_call: TRBV29-1; j_call: TRBJ2-5; d_call: TRBD2; clone_size: few; cdr3_aa: CSVGRTSGETQYF; cdr3_nt: TGCAGTGTTGGCCGGACTAGTGGGGAGACCCAGTACTTC
v_call: TRBV20-1; j_call: TRBJ2-7; d_call: NA; clone_size: NA; cdr3_aa: CSASLVHEQYF; cdr3_nt: TGCAGTGCTAGTCTAGTTCACGAGCAGTACTTC
v_call: TRBV10-3; j_call: TRBJ1-1; d_call: NA; clone_size: NA; cdr3_aa: CAISKQGNTEAFF; cdr3_nt: TGTGCCATCAGTAAACAGGGGAACACTGAAGCTTTCTTT
v_call: TRBV11-1; j_call: TRBJ2-1; d_call: NA; clone_size: once; cdr3_aa: CASSVWDYNEQFF; cdr3_nt: TGTGCCAGCAGCGTTTGGGACTACAATGAGCAGTTCTTC
v_call: TRBV3-1; j_call: TRBJ2-7; d_call: TRBD1; clone_size: NA; cdr3_aa: CASSQGRGMPYEQYF; cdr3_nt: TGTGCCAGCAGCCAAGGCAGGGGGATGCCCTACGAGCAGTACTTC